The rows below give T cell receptor beta chains drawn from one sample of a study of blood T cell repertoires in COVID-19. Using immunoSEQ multiplex PCR, the repertoire was profiled, and TCRdb retains in-frame clones only, with some absent. The table lists approximately 150,000 clones, over 70% of them singletons. The sequenced sample consisted of peripheral blood. Every receptor here comes from a man aged 60 to 69 with active or convalescent COVID-19. Both conserved end residues are part of each CDR3. A D gene is named only where the DNA matches it firmly. For some rows the clone size is stated as once, few or many, or as a class when expanded; others skip it.

CDR3 length	clone size	D gene	J gene	V gene	CDR3 DNA	CDR3 protein
15	-	TRBD1	TRBJ1-3	TRBV18	TGTGCCAGCTCACCTAACAGGGGGCCTGGAAACACCATATATTTT	CASSPNRGPGNTIYF
15	-	-	TRBJ2-7	TRBV7-6	TGTGCCAGCAGCCCGCGGGCCGGCAGTCCCTACGAGCAGTACTTC	CASSPRAGSPYEQYF
14	-	-	TRBJ2-1	TRBV5-4	TGTGCCAGCAGCTCAGGGACAAGCTGGAATGAGCAGTTCTTC	CASSSGTSWNEQFF
13	-	-	TRBJ1-1	TRBV28	TGTGCCAGCAGTCCCCCGGGATGGACTGAAGCTTTCTTT	CASSPPGWTEAFF
16	-	-	TRBJ1-5	TRBV7-2	TGTGCCAGCAGCTTAGGCGGACACTCGAGCAATCAGCCCCAGCATTTT	CASSLGGHSSNQPQHF
13	-	-	TRBJ2-7	TRBV7-9	TGTGCCAGCAGCTTAGCGGGGGGACAGACTCAGTACTTC	CASSLAGGQTQYF
12	few	-	TRBJ1-6	TRBV12-3/TRBV12-4	TGTGCCAGCAGTTTACGTCAGGCACCCCTCCACTTT	CASSLRQAPLHF
12	once	-	TRBJ2-7	TRBV5-1	TGCGCCAGCAGCTTGTCCGGCTACGAGCAGTACTTC	CASSLSGYEQYF
11	-	-	TRBJ1-2	TRBV20-1	TGCAGTGCTAGCCGCAGAAACGGCTACACCTTC	CSASRRNGYTF
18	-	TRBD2	TRBJ2-3	TRBV28	TGTGCCAGCAGCCCAGGGGTAGCGGGGCGTCCTAGCACAGATACGCAGTATTTT	CASSPGVAGRPSTDTQYF
15	-	TRBD1	TRBJ2-7	TRBV9	TGTGCCAGCAGCTTGGGACAGGGTAGCTCCTACGAGCAGTACTTC	CASSLGQGSSYEQYF
14	-	-	TRBJ1-2	TRBV27	TGTGCCAGCGGGTCGGCGGGCCCTAACTATGGCTACACCTTC	CASGSAGPNYGYTF
15	-	-	TRBJ2-3	TRBV2	TGTGCCAGCAGTGAGGTGTTAGGGGTCACAGATACGCAGTATTTT	CASSEVLGVTDTQYF
17	-	TRBD1	TRBJ2-7	TRBV10-1	TGCGCCAGCAGTGACATTAAGGGACAGAAAATTACCTACGAGCAGTACTTC	CASSDIKGQKITYEQYF
15	-	TRBD1	TRBJ1-5	TRBV19	TGTGCCAGTAGTATACCACAGGGGATAACTCAGCCCCAGCATTTT	CASSIPQGITQPQHF
15	-	TRBD1	TRBJ1-2	TRBV24-1	TGTGCCACCAGTGACAGTACCGGGACAGGGTTTGGCTACACCTTC	CATSDSTGTGFGYTF
17	few	-	TRBJ1-3	TRBV9	TGTGCCAGCAGCTCCCAAAGAGGGGACTTCCCTGGAAACACCATATATTTT	CASSSQRGDFPGNTIYF
15	-	-	TRBJ2-3	TRBV28	TGTGCCAGCAGCCTAACTAATGGAGGTGCAGATACGCAGTATTTT	CASSLTNGGADTQYF
14	-	-	TRBJ2-7	TRBV11-2	TGTGCCAGCAGCTTACCGGGGATAACCTACGAGCAGTACTTC	CASSLPGITYEQYF
15	-	TRBD1	TRBJ1-6	TRBV6-5	TGTGCCAGCACCCGGACAGGGAGTCTAGGATCACCCCTCCACTTT	CASTRTGSLGSPLHF
11	-	-	TRBJ1-2	TRBV24-1	TGTGCCGTAGGGGCCGACTATGGCTACACCTTC	CAVGADYGYTF